This TCR beta chain was sequenced in a study of response to subunit inactivated influenza vaccine. In TCRdb, the RT-PCR reads were re-called with MiXCR into one record per CDR3 protein. The sample has around 540,000 distinct CDR3 sequences; approximately 12% are singletons. Turning to this clonotype: Its cognate antigen is unknown.

Per germline, CDR1 DFQATT and CDR2 SNEGSKA (reference sequence). The CDR3 covers 13 residues. V lost 6 bases and J 4 bases, leaving 12 bases between the germline ends. Whole-study findings and limits: It was the authors' suggestion that each seasonal influenza vaccination recruits few new T cells.

V and J are TRBV20-1 and TRBJ1-4; D possibly corresponds to TRBD1 (5 bases). This sequence was found in a man aged 50-60 years who received an inactivated influenza vaccine. The material was PBMCs from blood, obtained on the day of vaccination. The CDR3 region has the DNA TGCAGTGCCAGGGACGGAAGTAATGAAAAACTGTTTTTT. It specifies CSARDGSNEKLFF.